This T cell receptor (beta chain) originates from a study of T cell repertoires in cytomegalovirus infection (dated by TCRdb to about 2019). Background on the whole study: Recently identified HLA-C-restricted CMV epitopes, whose presentation resists viral immunomodulation, were targeted by peptide stimulations together with well-studied HLA-B-restricted epitopes. Because public TCR beta signatures pointed to carriage of CMV infection together with the matching HLA type, the HLA type of each donor mattered for the analysis.

According to the study, the label for this sample's treatment or condition signals: in vitro stimulation with specific CMV peptide epitopes to enrich CMV-specific T cells. Findings and caveats that apply to the study as a whole: Cumulative frequency of public TCR beta family members discriminated carriers of CMV infection plus the relevant HLA type in this cohort and an independent roughly 340-donor cohort. The ex vivo response was dominated by HLA-C-restricted CMV-specific TCR beta clonotypes, and the single most frequent clonotype in two of eight donors was supplied by these HLA-C-restricted clonotypes.

Spanning cysteine to valine, the CDR3 consists of 12 amino acids. Only the CDR3 part of the read is kept: 36 bases, read in frame from the first base. For CDR1 and CDR2, the germline V gene lists SNHLY and FYNNEI. A note on this clonotype: This receptor's antigen is unknown. Base qualities are not recorded, but no much larger clone differs from it by a single base.

Sequencing took place on an Illumina HiSeq 1500. Using fastp at Q25 and MiXCR, TCRdb reprocessed the public reads and kept productive beta chains. All rows with the same CDR3 protein become a single entry with the most common DNA and genes. This sample comprises 900,000 to 950,000 distinct CDR3 sequences, about a third of them detected only once. Of the sample, roughly 13% is held by the ten largest clones. The starting material was cultured CD8+ T cells from PBMCs, obtained from culture after CMV antigen stimulation. The V and J genes are TRBV2 and TRBJ2-7; the D segment is perhaps TRBD1 or TRBD2, each sharing 6 matched bases. The clonotype comes from a human donor in good health (CMV status not recorded). Some clones in this sample may be carry-over from other donors' samples. The sequence in DNA is TGTGACAGCAGTGGAGGGGGACTGACTGAGTACGTC. This encodes CDSSGGGLTEYV.